Below are 21 T cell receptor beta chains sequenced from a single sample in a study of blood T cell repertoires in COVID-19. The repertoire was sequenced with immunoSEQ multiplex PCR; TCRdb's copy has only in-frame clones and lacks some. This sample has about 400,000 clones, with more than 85% found just once. Sequences were obtained from peripheral blood. The receptors were gathered from a human donor in a cohort sampled during active COVID-19.

This sequence joins TRBV27 and TRBJ1-5; TRBD1 might be the D (5 bases). Trimming removed 3 bases from V and 4 bases from J, with 10 bases in between. Germline V gene data show CDR1 as MNHEY and CDR2 as SMNVEV (reference sequence). The CDR3 spans 14 residues. As DNA, the CDR3 is TGTGCCAGCAGTTTCATGGACAAAAATCAGCCCCAGCATTTT. This encodes CASSFMDKNQPQHF.

The chain carries TRBV3-1 (or the pseudogene TRBV3-2) and TRBJ2-7, with D tentatively TRBD1 (5 bases). Germline CDR1 and CDR2: LGHDT and YNNKEL (reference sequence). The CDR3 length is 14 residues. Trimming pared 5 bases from V and 4 bases from J, leaving 15 bases between. The CDR3 DNA reads TGTGCCAGCAGCACCCCAAAAGGGGCATACGAGCAGTACTTC. Translated: CASSTPKGAYEQYF.

The V gene is TRBV19, the J gene TRBJ2-6; TRBD1 matches at 7 bases. The ends lost 4 bases at V and 2 bases at J; junction bases unmatched: 2. In germline, CDR1 is LNHDA, CDR2 SQIVND (reference sequence). The CDR3 spans 15 residues. The CDR3 spells CASSNDRAGANVLTF. The CDR3 region has the DNA TGTGCCAGTAGTAATGACAGGGCTGGGGCCAACGTCCTGACTTTC. Combining the CDR3 with reference TRBV19 and TRBJ2-6 gives the whole variable domain DGGITQSPKYLFRKEGQNVTLSCEQNLNHDAMYWYRQDPGQGLRLIYYSQIVNDFQKGDIAEGYSVSREKKESFPLTVTSAQKNPTAFYLCASSNDRAGANVLTFGAGSRLTVL.

CDR3 bases: TGTGCCAGCAGGGCGGGTGGGGAGACCCAGTACTTC. Amino acid sequence: CASRAGGETQYF. The V gene is TRBV6-5, the J gene TRBJ2-5; TRBD2 is a possible D gene (5 bases). Trimming took 6 bases from V and 5 from J, leaving 10 bases between them. The length of the CDR3 is 12 residues. Germline loops: CDR1 MNHEY, CDR2 SVGAGI.

The chain links TRBV6-2 or TRBV6-3 to TRBJ1-2; TRBD1 matches at 8 bases. This CDR3 comprises 13 residues. Germline V CDR1 and CDR2: MNHEY, SVGEGT. Trimming cost V 6 bases and J 8 bases; bases outside gene matches: 8. The CDR3 reads CASSLGQGRGYTF. The CDR3 nucleotides are TGTGCCAGCAGCCTCGGACAGGGCAGAGGCTACACCTTC.

The rearrangement joins TRBV30 to TRBJ2-3; D is unclear. V lost 1 base and J 6 bases, leaving 17 bases between the germline ends. CDR3 length: 15 amino acids. CDR1 is GTSNPN and CDR2 is SVGIG in the germline V gene (reference sequence). The CDR3, as DNA: TGTGCCTGGAGTGAAGGATCCCCGAGGCGTGATACGCAGTATTTT. This sequence encodes CAWSEGSPRRDTQYF.

The chain couples TRBV27 to TRBJ2-1; 10 positions match TRBD2. CDR3 length: 17 residues. The V and J ends lost 0 bases and 7 bases, in that order; junction bases with no gene match: 9. Germline V gene data show CDR1 as MNHEY and CDR2 as SMNVEV (reference sequence). The CDR3 DNA follows: TGTGCCAGCAGTTTATCGCTCTTCAGCGGGGGGGCGAATGAGCAGTTCTTC. It encodes CASSLSLFSGGANEQFF.

The gene calls are TRBV2 and TRBJ1-1; D not certain. The CDR3 consists of 12 residues. The V gene lost 2 bases and the J gene lost 5 bases, with 6 bases spanning the gap. The germline CDR1 and CDR2 sequences are SNHLY and FYNNEI. The CDR3 DNA reads as TGTGCCAGCAGTGAACCCCCTACTGAAGCTTTCTTT. It encodes CASSEPPTEAFF.

This rearrangement joins TRBV19 to TRBJ1-6; possibly TRBD1 for D (5 bases). This CDR3 has 17 amino acids. Trimming cost V 2 bases and J 0 bases, with 11 bases left between them. Germline V lookup: CDR1 LNHDA, CDR2 SQIVND (reference sequence). CDR3 in amino acids: CASSIRDWTSYNSPLHF. In DNA, the CDR3 is TGTGCCAGTAGTATACGGGACTGGACCTCCTATAATTCACCCCTCCACTTT.

The chain joins TRBV10-3 to TRBJ1-5; 7 nucleotides match TRBD1. CDR3 length: 15 residues. Germline V lookup: CDR1 ENHRY, CDR2 SYGVKD. V trimming: 6 bases; J trimming: 3 bases; junction bases outside the gene matches: 8. CDR3 sequence reads: CAISPTGTDNQPQHF. The CDR3 DNA sequence: TGTGCCATCAGCCCGACCGGGACAGACAATCAGCCCCAGCATTTT.

The chain links TRBV7-9 to TRBJ1-4; no reliable D call. Germline lookup yields CDR1 SEHNR and CDR2 FQNEAQ (reference sequence). The CDR3 spans 11 residues. V was shortened by 6 bases and J by 6 bases, with 5 bases between the two germline ends. The CDR3, as DNA: TGTGCCAGCAGGGGCGATGAAAAACTGTTTTTT. Translation: CASRGDEKLFF.

The chain carries TRBV29-1 and TRBJ2-1; possibly TRBD2 for D (6 bases). The germline CDR1 and CDR2 sequences are SQVTM and ANQGSEA. CDR3 length: 14 amino acids. V lost 7 bases, J lost 5 bases, and 18 bases lay in between. The CDR3 DNA is TGCAGCGCTCGGGAGACACCAGAGAACAATGAGCAGTTCTTC. Its translation is CSARETPENNEQFF.

V usage is TRBV20-1 and J usage is TRBJ2-1, with 9 bases aligning to TRBD2. Per the germline V gene, CDR1 is DFQATT and CDR2 is SNEGSKA (reference sequence). J was trimmed by 4 bases and V by 3 bases; bases with no gene match: 13. The CDR3 sequence is 17 residues long. The CDR3 spells CSASKSGLAGPYNEQFF. The CDR3 coding sequence is TGCAGTGCTAGTAAATCGGGTCTAGCGGGACCGTACAATGAGCAGTTCTTC.

V usage is TRBV9 and J usage is TRBJ2-1; the match to TRBD1 covers 12 bases. The CDR3 is 15 amino acids. Germline V gene lookup returns CDR1 SGDLS and CDR2 YYNGEE. V lost 1 base, J lost 9 bases, and 5 bases stayed unmatched. The CDR3 DNA sequence: TGTGCCAGCAGCGTACCGGGACAGGGGGCGGCTGAGCAGTTCTTC. The encoded protein is CASSVPGQGAAEQFF.

The rearrangement joins TRBV5-1 to TRBJ2-7; 7 nucleotides align to TRBD2. Germline V lookup: CDR1 SGHRS, CDR2 YFSETQ. This CDR3 is built from 14 residues. With 4 bases clipped from V and 5 bases from J, the junction kept 9 bases outside the gene matches. As DNA, the CDR3 is TGCGCCAGCAGCCCCCAGCGGGGACCCAACGAGCAGTACTTC. Translation: CASSPQRGPNEQYF.

The table lists this clone with a few counts. This rearrangement joins TRBV18 to TRBJ1-6, with D tentatively TRBD1 (6 bases). CDR3 size: 15 residues. Germline values: CDR1 KGHSH, CDR2 LQKENI. V gave up 1 base and J gave up 5 bases, with 9 bases separating them. CDR3 nucleotides: TGTGCCAGCTCACCACAGGCAGGGGATAATTCACCCCTCCACTTT. Translated: CASSPQAGDNSPLHF.

The rearrangement joins TRBV25-1 to TRBJ2-2; TRBD1 matches 11 bases. CDR1 MGHDK and CDR2 SYGVNS come from the germline V gene. Trimming took 2 bases from V and 5 from J; bases not matched to a gene: 4. This CDR3 contains 16 residues. CDR3 DNA: TGTGCCAGCAGTGAAATGGGACAGGGGGGGACCGGGGAGCTGTTTTTT. Amino acids: CASSEMGQGGTGELFF. Based on the CDR3 plus reference TRBV25-1 and TRBJ2-2, the full variable domain is EADIYQTPRYLVIGTGKKITLECSQTMGHDKMYWYQQDPGMELHLIHYSYGVNSTEKGDLSSESTVSRIRTEHFPLTLESARPSHTSQYLCASSEMGQGGTGELFFGEGSRLTVL.

V is TRBV18 and J is TRBJ1-6; 11 nucleotides agree with TRBD1. Losses at the gene ends were 3 bases for V and 9 bases for J; bases not matched to a gene: 4. CDR3 length: 15 amino acids. The V gene's germline CDR1 is KGHSH and CDR2 LQKENI. The CDR3 bases are TGTGCCAGCTCACCCTCCGGGACAGGGGGTTCACCCCTCCACTTT. Translating gives CASSPSGTGGSPLHF.

A single count supports this clone. The CDR3 here is CASSLKWRGAGTDTQYF. The CDR3 DNA sequence: TGTGCCAGCAGCTTGAAGTGGCGGGGGGCCGGCACAGATACGCAGTATTTT. The rearrangement joins TRBV7-9 to TRBJ2-3, with 8 positions matching TRBD2. The length of the CDR3 is 17 residues. Per germline, CDR1 SEHNR and CDR2 FQNEAQ (reference sequence). Trimming removed 3 bases from V and 1 base from J; junction bases left unmatched: 9.

The chain uses TRBV5-5 and TRBJ1-2; TRBD1 might be the D (5 bases). The germline V gene has CDR1 SGHKS and CDR2 YYEKEE (reference sequence). V was pared by 2 bases and J by 4 bases, with 18 bases between. CDR3 length equals 16 residues. The CDR3 loop reads CASSLGVGLESYGYTF. In DNA, the CDR3 is TGTGCCAGCAGCTTAGGTGTGGGACTCGAAAGCTATGGCTACACCTTC.

Notes on this clone: Mismatch with germline at one junction end may stem from a read error. The chain employs TRBV3-1 (or the pseudogene TRBV3-2) and TRBJ2-1; unclear D gene. The CDR3 covers 14 residues. From germline, CDR1 is LGHDT and CDR2 YNNKEL (reference sequence). The DNA for the CDR3 is TGTGCCAGCAGCCAATCTTCGGAACGGCCGGGTCTTCTCTTC. It translates to CASSQSSERPGLLF.